The next 2 T cell receptor beta chains were all read from a single sample in a study of shared clonotypes between healthy human individuals. Method: immunoSEQ multiplex PCR; TCRdb's copy keeps in-frame clones and lacks some. The sample carries fewer than 1.6 million clones, approximately 98.5% recorded once. The source material was naive CD4+ T cells sorted from blood. Subset specified: CD45RA+ positively selected. The receptor source for this set is a man aged 30 to 45 in good health.

The chain's CDR3 is CASSVGTDQSSGANVLTF. CDR3 coding DNA: TGTGCCAGCAGCGTAGGGACAGACCAGAGCTCTGGGGCCAACGTCCTGACTTTC. The rearrangement uses TRBV9 and TRBJ2-6; TRBD1 is a possible D gene (6 bases). The CDR3 spans 18 residues. CDR1 SGDLS and CDR2 YYNGEE come from the germline V gene. V lost 0 bases and J 0 bases, leaving 13 bases between the germline ends.

The genes are TRBV7-3 and TRBJ2-2, with 11 positions matching TRBD2. V shed 5 bases and J 5 bases; nucleotides not matched to a gene: 7. CDR3 length: 16 residues. The V gene's germline CDR1 is SGHTA and CDR2 FQGTGA. The CDR3 region has the DNA TGTGCCAGCAGCAGAACTAGCGGGAGCCGAACCGGGGAGCTGTTTTTT. Protein product: CASSRTSGSRTGELFF.